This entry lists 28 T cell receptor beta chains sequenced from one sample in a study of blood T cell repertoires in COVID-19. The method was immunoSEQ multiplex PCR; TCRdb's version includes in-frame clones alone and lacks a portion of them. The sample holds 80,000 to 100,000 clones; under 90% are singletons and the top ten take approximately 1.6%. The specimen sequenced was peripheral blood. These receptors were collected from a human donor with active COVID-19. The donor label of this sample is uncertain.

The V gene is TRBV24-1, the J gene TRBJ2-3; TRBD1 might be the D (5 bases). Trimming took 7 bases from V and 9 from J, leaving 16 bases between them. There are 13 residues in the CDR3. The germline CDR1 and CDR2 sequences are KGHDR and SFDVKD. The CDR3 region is CATRDGANPTQYF. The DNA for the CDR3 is TGTGCCACCAGAGATGGGGCCAACCCGACGCAGTATTTT.

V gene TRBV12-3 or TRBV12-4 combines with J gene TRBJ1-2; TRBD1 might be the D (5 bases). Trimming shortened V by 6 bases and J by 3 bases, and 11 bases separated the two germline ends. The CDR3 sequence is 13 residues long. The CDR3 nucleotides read TGTGCCAGCAGCTTATTGACAGACTATGGCTACACCTTC. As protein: CASSLLTDYGYTF.

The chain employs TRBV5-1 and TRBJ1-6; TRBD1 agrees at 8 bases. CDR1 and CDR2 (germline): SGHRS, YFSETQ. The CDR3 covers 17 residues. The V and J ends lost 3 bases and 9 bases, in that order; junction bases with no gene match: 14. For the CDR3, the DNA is TGCGCCAGCAGCTCAGCTCAGGGGGCCCCAAGTAGTTCACCCCTCCACTTT. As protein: CASSSAQGAPSSSPLHF.

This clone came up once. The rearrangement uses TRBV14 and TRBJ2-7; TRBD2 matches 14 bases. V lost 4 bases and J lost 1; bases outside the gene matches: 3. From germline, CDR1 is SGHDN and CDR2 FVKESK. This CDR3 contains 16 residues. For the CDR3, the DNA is TGTGCCAGCAGCCTCGGACTAGCGGGGGGATCCTACGAGCAGTACTTC. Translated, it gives CASSLGLAGGSYEQYF.

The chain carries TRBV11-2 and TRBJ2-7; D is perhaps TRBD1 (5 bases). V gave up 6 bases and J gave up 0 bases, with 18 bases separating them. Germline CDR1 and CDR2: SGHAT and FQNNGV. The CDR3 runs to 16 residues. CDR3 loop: CASREVGAVSSYEQYF. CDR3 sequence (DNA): TGTGCCAGCAGGGAAGTAGGGGCTGTGAGCTCCTACGAGCAGTACTTC. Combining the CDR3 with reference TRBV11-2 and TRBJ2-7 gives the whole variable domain EAGVAQSPRYKIIEKRQSVAFWCNPISGHATLYWYQQILGQGPKLLIQFQNNGVVDDSQLPKDRFSAERLKGVDSTLKIQPAKLEDSAVYLCASREVGAVSSYEQYFGPGTRLTVT.

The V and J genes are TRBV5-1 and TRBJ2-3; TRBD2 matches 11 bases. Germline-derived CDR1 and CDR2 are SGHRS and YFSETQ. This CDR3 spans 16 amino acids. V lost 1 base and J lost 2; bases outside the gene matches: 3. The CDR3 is CASSLSSGGNTDTQYF. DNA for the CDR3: TGCGCCAGCAGCTTGTCTAGCGGGGGGAACACAGATACGCAGTATTTT.

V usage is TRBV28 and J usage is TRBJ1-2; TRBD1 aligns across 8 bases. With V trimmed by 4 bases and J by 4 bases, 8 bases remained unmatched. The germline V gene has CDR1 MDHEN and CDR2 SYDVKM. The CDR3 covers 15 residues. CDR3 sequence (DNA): TGTGCCAGCAGTTCTGGACAGGGTTGGGGCTATGGCTACACCTTC. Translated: CASSSGQGWGYGYTF.

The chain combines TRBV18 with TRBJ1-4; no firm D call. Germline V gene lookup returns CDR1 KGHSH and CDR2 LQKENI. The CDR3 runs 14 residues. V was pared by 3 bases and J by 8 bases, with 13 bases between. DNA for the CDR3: TGTGCCAGCTCACCCGTGCTCGAGAGGGAAAAACTGTTTTTT. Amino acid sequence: CASSPVLEREKLFF.

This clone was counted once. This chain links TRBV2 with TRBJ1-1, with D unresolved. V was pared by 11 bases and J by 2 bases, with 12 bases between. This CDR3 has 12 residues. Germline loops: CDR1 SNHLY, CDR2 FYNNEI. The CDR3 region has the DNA TGTGCCCACAGACGGGGAAACACTGAAGCTTTCTTT. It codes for CAHRRGNTEAFF.

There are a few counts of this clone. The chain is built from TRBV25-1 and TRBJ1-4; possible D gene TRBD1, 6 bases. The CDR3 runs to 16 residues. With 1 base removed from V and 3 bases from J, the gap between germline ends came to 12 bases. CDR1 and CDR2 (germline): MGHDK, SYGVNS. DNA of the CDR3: TGTGCCAGCAGTGAATTCGGGGGGCGGGCTAATGAAAAACTGTTTTTT. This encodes CASSEFGGRANEKLFF.

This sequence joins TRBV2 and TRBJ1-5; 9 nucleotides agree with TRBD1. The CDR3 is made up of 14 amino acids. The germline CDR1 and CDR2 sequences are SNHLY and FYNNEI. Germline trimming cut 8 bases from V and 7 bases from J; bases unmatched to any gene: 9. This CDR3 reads CASDTDRGGQPQHF. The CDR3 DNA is TGTGCCAGCGATACGGACAGGGGAGGCCAGCCCCAGCATTTT.

In nucleotides, the CDR3 is TGTGCCAGCAGTTACCCCCCCAGGGAGGACGAGCAGTACTTC. Translation gives CASSYPPREDEQYF. This sequence joins TRBV6-6 and TRBJ2-7, with D possibly matching TRBD2 (6 bases). Trimming shortened V by 2 bases and J by 5 bases, and 13 bases separated the two germline ends. Germline CDR1 reads MNHNY; CDR2 reads SVGAGI (reference sequence). The length of the CDR3 is 14 residues.

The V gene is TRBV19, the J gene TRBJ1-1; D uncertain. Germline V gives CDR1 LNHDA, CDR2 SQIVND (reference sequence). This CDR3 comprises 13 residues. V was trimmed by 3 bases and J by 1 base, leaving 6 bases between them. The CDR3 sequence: CASSIGGNTEAFF. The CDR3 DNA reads TGTGCCAGTAGTATCGGCGGGAACACTGAAGCTTTCTTT.

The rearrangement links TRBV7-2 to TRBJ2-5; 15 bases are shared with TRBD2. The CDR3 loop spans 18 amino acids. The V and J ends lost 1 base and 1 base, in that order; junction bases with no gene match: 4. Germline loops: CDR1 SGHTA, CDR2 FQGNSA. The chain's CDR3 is CASSLGGLAGGFQETQYF. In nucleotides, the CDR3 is TGTGCCAGCAGCTTAGGGGGACTAGCGGGGGGATTCCAAGAGACCCAGTACTTC. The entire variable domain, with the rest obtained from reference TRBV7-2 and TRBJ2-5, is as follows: GAGVSQSPSNKVTEKGKDVELRCDPISGHTALYWYRQSLGQGLEFLIYFQGNSAPDKSGLPSDRFSAERTGGSVSTLTIQRTQQEDSAVYLCASSLGGLAGGFQETQYFGPGTRLLVL.

CDR3 sequence (DNA): TGCGCCAGCAGCCCTCAGGGCACAGATACGCAGTATTTT. As protein: CASSPQGTDTQYF. The V and J genes are TRBV5-1 and TRBJ2-3; D unclear. Deletions cut 4 bases from V and 1 base from J, with 7 bases between. The germline V gene has CDR1 SGHRS and CDR2 YFSETQ. The CDR3 loop spans 13 amino acids.

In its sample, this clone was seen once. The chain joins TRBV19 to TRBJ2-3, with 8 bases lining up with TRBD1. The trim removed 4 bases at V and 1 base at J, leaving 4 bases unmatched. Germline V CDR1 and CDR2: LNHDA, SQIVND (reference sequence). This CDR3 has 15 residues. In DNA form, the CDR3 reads TGTGCCAGTAGTAAGACAGGGGCCCGCACAGATACGCAGTATTTT. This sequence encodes CASSKTGARTDTQYF.

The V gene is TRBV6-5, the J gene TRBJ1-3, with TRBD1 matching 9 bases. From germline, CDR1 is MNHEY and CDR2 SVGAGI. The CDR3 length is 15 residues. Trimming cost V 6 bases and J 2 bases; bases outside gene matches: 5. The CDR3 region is CASREDRGAGNTIYF. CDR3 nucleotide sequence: TGTGCCAGCAGGGAGGACAGGGGAGCTGGAAACACCATATATTTT.

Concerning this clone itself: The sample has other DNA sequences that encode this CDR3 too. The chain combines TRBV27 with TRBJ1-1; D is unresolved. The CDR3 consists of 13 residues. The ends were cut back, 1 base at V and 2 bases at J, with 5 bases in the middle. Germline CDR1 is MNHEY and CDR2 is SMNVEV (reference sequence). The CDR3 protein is CASSLWANTEAFF. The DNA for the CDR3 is TGTGCCAGCAGTTTATGGGCTAACACTGAAGCTTTCTTT.

The chain's CDR3 is CASNNQGGRRDTQYF. CDR3 DNA: TGTGCCAGTAACAATCAGGGGGGCCGGAGAGATACGCAGTATTTT. The chain carries TRBV19 and TRBJ2-3; weak D call: TRBD1 (7 bases). Germline CDR1 reads LNHDA; CDR2 reads SQIVND (reference sequence). Trimming cost V 7 bases and J 5 bases, with 19 bases left between them. There are 15 residues in the CDR3.

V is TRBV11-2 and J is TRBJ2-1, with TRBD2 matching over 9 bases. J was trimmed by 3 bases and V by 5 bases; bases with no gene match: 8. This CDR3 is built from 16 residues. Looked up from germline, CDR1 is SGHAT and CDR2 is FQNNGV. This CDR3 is CASSRWLAGVYNEQFF. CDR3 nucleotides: TGTGCCAGCAGCCGTTGGTTAGCGGGGGTCTACAATGAGCAGTTCTTC.

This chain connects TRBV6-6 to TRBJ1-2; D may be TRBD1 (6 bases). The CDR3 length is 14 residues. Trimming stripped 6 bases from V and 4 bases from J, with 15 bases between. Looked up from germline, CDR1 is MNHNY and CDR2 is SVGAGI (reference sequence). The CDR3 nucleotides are TGTGCCAGCAGCACCCGAACAGGGATCTATGGCTACACCTTC. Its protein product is CASSTRTGIYGYTF.

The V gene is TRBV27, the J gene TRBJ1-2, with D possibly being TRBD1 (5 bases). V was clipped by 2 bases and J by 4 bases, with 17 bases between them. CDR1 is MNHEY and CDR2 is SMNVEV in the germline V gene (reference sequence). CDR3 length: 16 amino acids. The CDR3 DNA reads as TGTGCCAGCAGTTTAACCGCCGGGGGTGGGCTCTATGGCTACACCTTC. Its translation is CASSLTAGGGLYGYTF.

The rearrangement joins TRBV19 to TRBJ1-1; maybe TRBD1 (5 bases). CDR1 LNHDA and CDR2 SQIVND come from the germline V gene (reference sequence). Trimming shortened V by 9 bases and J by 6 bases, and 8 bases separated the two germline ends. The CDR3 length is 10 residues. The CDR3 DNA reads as TGTGCCAGCGGGGGTGCTGAAGCTTTCTTT. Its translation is CASGGAEAFF.

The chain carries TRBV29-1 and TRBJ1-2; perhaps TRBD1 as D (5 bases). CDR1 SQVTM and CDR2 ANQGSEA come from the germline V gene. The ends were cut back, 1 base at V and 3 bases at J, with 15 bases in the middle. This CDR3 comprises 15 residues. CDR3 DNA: TGCAGCGTTGAAGCGCGTGCACAGGCGCACTATGGCTACACCTTC. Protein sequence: CSVEARAQAHYGYTF.

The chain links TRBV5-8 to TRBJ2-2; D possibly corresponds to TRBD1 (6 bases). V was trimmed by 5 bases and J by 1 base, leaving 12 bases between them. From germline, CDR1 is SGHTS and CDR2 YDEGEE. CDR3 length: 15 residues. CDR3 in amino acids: CASRPGVVNTGELFF. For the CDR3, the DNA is TGTGCCAGCAGACCAGGGGTGGTGAACACCGGGGAGCTGTTTTTT.

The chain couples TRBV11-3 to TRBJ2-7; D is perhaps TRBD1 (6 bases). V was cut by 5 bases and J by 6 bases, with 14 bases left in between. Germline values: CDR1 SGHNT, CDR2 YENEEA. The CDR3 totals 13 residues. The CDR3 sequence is CASSPGDISEQYF. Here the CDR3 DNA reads TGTGCCAGCAGCCCAGGGGACATTTCCGAGCAGTACTTC.

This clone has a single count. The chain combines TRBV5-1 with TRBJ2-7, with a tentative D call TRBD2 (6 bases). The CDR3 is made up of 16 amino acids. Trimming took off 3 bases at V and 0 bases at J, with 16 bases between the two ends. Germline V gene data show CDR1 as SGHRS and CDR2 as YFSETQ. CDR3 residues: CASSSRPRDFSYEQYF. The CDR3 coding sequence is TGCGCCAGCAGCTCTAGGCCCCGGGACTTCTCCTACGAGCAGTACTTC.

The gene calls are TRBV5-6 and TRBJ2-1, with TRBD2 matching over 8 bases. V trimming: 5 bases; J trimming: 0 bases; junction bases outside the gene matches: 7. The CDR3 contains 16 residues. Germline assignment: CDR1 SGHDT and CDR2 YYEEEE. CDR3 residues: CASRYLGTSSYNEQFF. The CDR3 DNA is TGTGCCAGCAGGTACCTCGGGACTAGCTCCTACAATGAGCAGTTCTTC.